This TCR beta chain originates from a study of blood T cell repertoires in COVID-19 (dated by TCRdb to 2018 to 2021). Study-level background: Collaborator samples came from the United States, Italy and Spain and covered acute and convalescent phases of COVID-19. Subjects who had been exposed to COVID-19, were actively infected with it, or had recovered from it provided the deeply sampled blood TCRbeta repertoires that made up the dataset. The repertoires were released in a freely available public database intended as a resource for research on the immune response to SARS-CoV-2. Samples were obtained from the ongoing ImmuneRACE study (first 160 participants) and from over 1,000 subjects provided by 6 global collaborators. The prospective study material was composed of cDNA or gDNA derived from T cells, B-cell-depleted T cells, or PBMCs. Where available, HLA class I and class II types were obtained from metadata supplied by the sample provider rather than from assay-based typing. Nearly every sample came with metadata listing a de-identified subject ID, COVID-19 status, age in years and sex.

Concerning this clone: Its antigen has not been determined. No base quality values were provided; no much bigger clone lies one nucleotide off.

Each collaborating institution followed its own protocols to collect whole blood in K2EDTA tubes. Collaborator samples were shipped for TCRbeta analysis as frozen whole blood, isolated PBMCs, or DNA extracted from either sample type. As encoded in the germline V gene, CDR1 is SGHRS while CDR2 is YFSETQ. V is pared back by 0 bases and J by 3 bases, with 10 bases lying between the germline termini. The CDR3 covers 15 residues, taking in both the cysteine and the phenylalanine. Solely the CDR3 DNA is kept, with 45 bases framed from the first base. Study-wide findings and limitations: How much clinical and demographic metadata was included differed by source and by participant, and the metadata was provided uncurated.

The immunoSEQ Assay, a bias-controlled multiplex PCR, was used to amplify TCRbeta CDR3 regions from genomic DNA. The authors' pipeline ran thus. The number of nucleated cells in each sample was estimated from the amplification of reference gene primers within the assay. Sequence reads were collapsed and filtered to measure the absolute abundance of every unique TCRbeta CDR3 rearrangement. Productive Simpson clonality was computed per sample as the square root of Simpson's diversity index over productive rearrangements. What TCRdb holds here is the immuneACCESS table cut down to in-frame rearrangements. Part of the clones is not present; checked against another copy, under half of the missing clones reflect an unresolved V gene, and the others are unexplained. The V and J calls and the clone size are those of that table, but D and trimming were determined from the DNA. Here the sample has tens of thousands of clones; over 60% occur a single time. About half of the sample lies in the top ten.

This sequence uses TRBV5-1 and TRBJ2-1, and TRBD2 may be the D gene, going by 5 matching bases. The sequence derives from a human donor in a cohort sampled during active COVID-19. Sequences were obtained from peripheral blood. CDR3 reads: CASSLAQAGYNEQFF. The DNA reads TGCGCCAGCAGCTTGGCTCAGGCGGGCTACAATGAGCAGTTCTTC. Extended through the reference TRBV5-1 and TRBJ2-1 proteins, this CDR3 yields the full variable domain: KAGVTQTPRYLIKTRGQQVTLSCSPISGHRSVSWYQQTPGQGLQFLFEYFSETQRNKGNFPGRFSGRQFSNSRSEMNVSTLELGDSALYLCASSLAQAGYNEQFFGPGTRLTVL.